One and the same sample provided the 5 T cell receptor beta chains below, sequenced in a study of blood T cell repertoires in COVID-19. Generated by immunoSEQ multiplex PCR, the TCRdb table keeps only in-frame clones and is missing some. The table records about 200,000 clones, about 90% of them present only once. The sequenced sample was peripheral blood. The receptors originated from a man between 18 and 35 years old with active or convalescent COVID-19.

The chain recombines TRBV24-1 with TRBJ2-7; 11 nucleotides agree with TRBD1. CDR1 is KGHDR, CDR2 SFDVKD, per germline. CDR3 length: 17 residues. V was pared by 4 bases and J by 1 base, with 8 bases of the junction left unmatched. CDR3 in amino acids: CATSDSGTGGPSYEQYF. The CDR3 DNA sequence: TGTGCCACCAGTGACTCCGGGACAGGGGGTCCTTCCTACGAGCAGTACTTC.

The CDR3 nucleotides read TGTGCCAGCAGCTTAGCTTACAGGGATGATGGGCAGTTCTTC. It codes for CASSLAYRDDGQFF. The genes are TRBV13 and TRBJ2-1, with D possibly being TRBD1 (6 bases). The CDR3 spans 14 residues. CDR1 and CDR2 (germline): PRHDT, FYEKMQ (reference sequence). Trimming shortened V by 1 base and J by 12 bases, and 16 bases separated the two germline ends.

The DNA of the CDR3 is TGTGCCAGCAGCTCTCCTACCAGCACAGATACGCAGTATTTT. Translation: CASSSPTSTDTQYF. The chain carries TRBV9 and TRBJ2-3; D gene unclear. V shed 4 bases and J shed 0 bases, with 9 bases lying between them. The germline CDR1 and CDR2 sequences are SGDLS and YYNGEE. This CDR3 spans 14 amino acids.

The chain has TRBV15 and TRBJ1-1, with D uncertain. In germline, CDR1 is LNHNV, CDR2 YYDKDF (reference sequence). This CDR3 contains 15 residues. V shed 0 bases and J shed 1 base, with 9 bases lying between them. The CDR3 region is CATSREMTGNTEAFF. In DNA, the CDR3 is TGTGCCACCAGCAGAGAGATGACGGGGAACACTGAAGCTTTCTTT.

The chain links TRBV19 to TRBJ2-7, with D possibly being TRBD1 (6 bases). The CDR3 sequence is 15 residues long. Germline V gene data show CDR1 as LNHDA and CDR2 as SQIVND (reference sequence). V lost 1 base and J lost 4, with 14 bases in between. CDR3 coding DNA: TGTGCCAGTAGTATAGGAACAGGGTTAAGGTACGAGCAGTACTTC. This sequence encodes CASSIGTGLRYEQYF.